The sequence of this T cell receptor (beta chain) was determined in a study of T cell responses to AZD1222 COVID-19 vaccine. Regarding the study as a whole: It was only after the peak T cell response that any repertoires were sampled. Clonal diversity may have been underestimated in mostly white British donors.

Germline V gene lookup returns CDR1 MDHEN and CDR2 SYDVKM. V was clipped by 6 bases and J by 5 bases, with 8 bases between them. The CDR3 is made up of 12 amino acids. Regarding this clone: Its target is not known.

Data came from immunoSEQ multiplex PCR; TCRdb stores just in-frame clones and leaves some out. The table has fewer than 100,000 clones, about 88% seen once. Sequenced material: peripheral blood, taken 28 days after the second AZD1222 dose. J is TRBJ2-1 and V is TRBV28; D uncertain. The TCR sequence derives from an adult who received the AZD1222 COVID-19 vaccine. The chain's CDR3 is CASRDLDNEQFF. In DNA, the CDR3 is TGTGCCAGCAGGGACCTGGACAATGAGCAGTTCTTC.